This T cell receptor (beta chain) was retrieved from a study of vaccination effects on CD4 cells after COVID-19. Libraries were prepared by immunoSEQ multiplex PCR; TCRdb keeps only in-frame clonotypes and omits some of them. The sample has about 28,000 clones, less than 85% seen once. This clone was observed a handful of times. Its specificity is unknown. Ahead of sequencing, the ViraFEST assay grew antigen-specific CD4+ T cells using viral peptide pools. Culture proceeded for approximately 9 days, and CD4+ T cells were then isolated. Participants were vaccinated with two doses of either the BNT162b2 or mRNA-1273 vaccine. The CDR3 extends over 13 amino acids. Germline V gives CDR1 SGHTA, CDR2 FQGNSA. V lost 6 bases and J 3 bases, leaving 10 bases between the germline ends.

This sample comprised CD4+ T cells from PBMCs cultured with HCoV-NL63 spike peptides, obtained after COVID-19 vaccination. V and J are TRBV7-2 and TRBJ2-3, with D perhaps matching TRBD1 (5 bases). The origin of this receptor is a human donor who received a COVID-19 vaccine. CDR3 region: CASRTRVTDTQYF. The CDR3 coding sequence is TGTGCCAGCAGGACCAGGGTGACAGATACGCAGTATTTT.